This T cell receptor beta chain was recorded in a study of blood T cell repertoires in COVID-19. Membership in each cohort depended on participant-reported clinical history. Recovered status in Cohort 3 required two negative PCRs, clearance, or symptom resolution. This clone was seen just once. Authors' methods: Estimated nucleated cell counts came from reference gene primer amplification. Method: immunoSEQ multiplex PCR; TCRdb's copy keeps in-frame clones and lacks some. D and trimming come from the DNA, and the V and J calls and clone size come from that table. The table lists approximately 200,000 clones, roughly four fifths of them singletons, with about 11% in the top ten. The CDR3 contains 16 residues. Germline CDR1 reads LGHNT; CDR2 reads FRNRAP. The V end was cut by 3 bases, the J end by 7 bases, with 19 bases between.

Sequencing was done on a sample of PBMCs or T cells enriched from blood (not recorded which). This sequence was found in a man in his forties who had recovered from COVID-19. The chain employs TRBV12-5 and TRBJ2-1, with D perhaps matching TRBD2 (6 bases). The CDR3 loop is CASGFTPGTLQNEQFF. In DNA form, the CDR3 reads TGTGCTAGTGGTTTCACCCCAGGGACTCTTCAAAATGAGCAGTTCTTC.